The 16 T cell receptor beta chains below come from one sample, sequenced in a study of response to subunit inactivated influenza vaccine. In TCRdb, the RT-PCR reads were re-called with MiXCR into one record per CDR3 protein. The sample holds 450,000 to 600,000 distinct CDR3 sequences, more than 15% seen once. The specimen comprised CD4+ T cells sorted from PBMCs, sampled around 25 months after vaccination. Source of these receptors: a man aged 50 to 69 who received an inactivated influenza vaccine.

This clonotype showed up just a few times. V and J are TRBV20-1 and TRBJ1-2, with a weak D call TRBD1 (6 bases). Trimming pared 0 bases from V and 7 bases from J, leaving 15 bases between. Germline-derived CDR1 and CDR2 are DFQATT and SNEGSKA (reference sequence). This CDR3 is built from 14 residues. The chain's CDR3 is CSARDLQGLTGYTF. The CDR3 DNA reads as TGCAGTGCTAGAGATCTCCAGGGGTTGACTGGCTACACCTTC.

In its sample, this clonotype was seen a few times. DNA of the CDR3: TGTGCCAGCAGCCGTAGAGGGGGGGATGAAAAACTGTTTTTT. Its translation: CASSRRGGDEKLFF. This chain links TRBV7-6 with TRBJ1-4; TRBD1 might be the D (6 bases). The V and J ends lost 5 bases and 6 bases respectively, with 13 bases between them. The CDR3 runs to 14 residues. Germline assignment: CDR1 SGHVS and CDR2 FNYEAQ.

There are a few counts of this clonotype. The J gene is TRBJ2-1, the V gene TRBV5-1; D is possibly TRBD2 (5 bases). V was clipped by 4 bases and J by 0 bases, with 11 bases between them. Germline values: CDR1 SGHRS, CDR2 YFSETQ. CDR3 length: 15 residues. In DNA form, the CDR3 reads TGCGCCAGCAGCCAGACCGGGGACTCCTACAATGAGCAGTTCTTC. It encodes CASSQTGDSYNEQFF.

The rearrangement joins TRBV6-2 or TRBV6-3 to TRBJ2-1, with 9 bases fitting TRBD1. CDR3 length: 13 amino acids. V lost 8 bases and J lost 5; bases outside the gene matches: 4. The germline V gene has CDR1 MNHEY and CDR2 SVGEGT. DNA for the CDR3: TGTGCCAGCGGTGGGGACAGGGACAATGAGCAGTTCTTC. It is translated as CASGGDRDNEQFF.

The J gene is TRBJ2-3, the V gene TRBV18; 7 bases agree with TRBD1. J gave up 6 bases and V 3 bases, and 18 bases lay outside the gene matches. Germline assignment: CDR1 KGHSH and CDR2 LQKENI. This CDR3 has 18 amino acids. CDR3 sequence (DNA): TGTGCCAGCTCACCCGCCCCACAAAATACAGGGGCGCGCGATACGCAGTATTTT. It is translated as CASSPAPQNTGARDTQYF.

The rearrangement joins TRBV5-1 to TRBJ2-7; D call uncertain. The CDR3 totals 15 residues. Germline V gives CDR1 SGHRS, CDR2 YFSETQ. Between the trimmed V and J ends, which lost 0 bases and 4 bases, there was a span of 14 bases. The DNA for the CDR3 is TGCGCCAGCAGCTTGGCCGGTGGAAGGGTATACGAGCAGTACTTC. Translated: CASSLAGGRVYEQYF.

The genes are TRBV5-1 and TRBJ1-1; 7 nucleotides align to TRBD1. V shed 4 bases and J 1 base; nucleotides not matched to a gene: 4. The germline gives CDR1 SGHRS, CDR2 YFSETQ. The CDR3 extends over 14 amino acids. The CDR3 sequence: CASSIRQGNTEAFF. The CDR3 DNA is TGCGCCAGCAGCATACGACAGGGGAACACTGAAGCTTTCTTT.

This chain's CDR3 is CASSQEQGMGQPQHF. CDR3 DNA: TGTGCCAGCAGCCAAGAACAGGGGATGGGTCAGCCCCAGCATTTT. V usage is TRBV3-1 and J usage is TRBJ1-5, with 7 bases lining up with TRBD1. The CDR3 totals 15 residues. V lost 0 bases to trimming and J lost 6 bases; unmatched junction nucleotides: 5. Germline CDR1 is LGHDT and CDR2 is YNNKEL (reference sequence).

The chain is built from TRBV18 and TRBJ2-1; TRBD2 matches 11 bases. J was trimmed by 3 bases and V by 0 bases; bases with no gene match: 7. The germline CDR1 and CDR2 sequences are KGHSH and LQKENI. This CDR3 is 18 amino acids long. The CDR3 DNA sequence: TGTGCCAGCTCACCACCTATAGCGGGAGGGCACCTCTACAATGAGCAGTTCTTC. It is translated as CASSPPIAGGHLYNEQFF.

The V call is TRBV5-1, the J call TRBJ2-7; a possible D gene is TRBD2 (6 bases). Trimming took 2 bases from V and 0 from J, leaving 9 bases between them. CDR3 length equals 14 residues. Germline CDR1 and CDR2: SGHRS and YFSETQ. The CDR3 sequence: CASSFTGDSYEQYF. The CDR3, as DNA: TGCGCCAGCAGCTTCACGGGAGACTCCTACGAGCAGTACTTC.

This chain links TRBV15 with TRBJ1-2, with D possibly being TRBD1 (5 bases). V was clipped by 0 bases and J by 6 bases, with 14 bases between them. The CDR3 sequence is 15 residues long. In germline, CDR1 is LNHNV, CDR2 YYDKDF (reference sequence). Here the CDR3 reads CATSRDGRGSHGYTF. The CDR3 DNA sequence: TGTGCCACCAGCAGAGATGGAAGGGGTTCCCATGGCTACACCTTC. Full variable domain (missing parts from reference TRBV15 and TRBJ1-2): DAMVIQNPRYQVTQFGKPVTLSCSQTLNHNVMYWYQQKSSQAPKLLFHYYDKDFNNEADTPDNFQSRRPNTSFCFLDIRSPGLGDTAMYLCATSRDGRGSHGYTFGSGTRLTVV.

This clonotype has only a few counts. The chain is built from TRBV20-1 and TRBJ1-6; D call uncertain. The germline V and J ends were trimmed by 6 bases and 5 bases, with 8 bases remaining between them. The CDR3 covers 12 residues. CDR1 is DFQATT, CDR2 SNEGSKA, per germline (reference sequence). CDR3 sequence (DNA): TGCAGTGCAGGACGTCATAATTCACCCCTCCACTTT. It encodes CSAGRHNSPLHF.

To note about this clonotype: Just one base apart from a much larger clone, this may be a read error. V is TRBV4-2 and J is TRBJ2-2; a possible D gene is TRBD2 (5 bases). With 0 bases removed from V and 6 bases from J, the gap between germline ends came to 11 bases. From germline, CDR1 is LGHNA and CDR2 YNFKEQ. This CDR3 is 15 amino acids long. CDR3 in DNA: TGTGCCAGCAGCCAAGATGTGAGGGTTCCCGGGGAGCTGTTTTTT. It yields the protein CASSQDVRVPGELFF.

This sequence joins TRBV6-1 and TRBJ2-7; D may match TRBD1 or TRBD2 (5 bases each). The CDR3 has 14 residues. The V and J ends lost 4 bases and 0 bases respectively, with 10 bases between them. Germline-derived CDR1 and CDR2 are MNHNS and SASEGT. CDR3 nucleotides: TGTGCCAGCAGTGTACGGGACGGCTCCTACGAGCAGTACTTC. It codes for CASSVRDGSYEQYF.

In its sample, this clonotype was seen a few times. The gene calls are TRBV18 and TRBJ2-1; 7 bases fit TRBD1. The germline gives CDR1 KGHSH, CDR2 LQKENI. The ends lost 2 bases at V and 9 bases at J; junction bases unmatched: 10. The CDR3 extends over 15 amino acids. The CDR3 nucleotides are TGTGCCAGCTCACCAGCGCGAGACAGGGTGCTTGAGCAGTTCTTC. Its protein product is CASSPARDRVLEQFF.

The chain is built from TRBV29-1 and TRBJ2-7; no clear D. The CDR3 covers 10 residues. Germline V gene data show CDR1 as SQVTM and CDR2 as ANQGSEA. Trimming took off 4 bases at V and 5 bases at J, with 6 bases between the two ends. The CDR3 loop is CSVGVNEQYF. The CDR3 bases are TGCAGCGTTGGGGTCAACGAGCAGTACTTC.